This section outlines one T cell receptor beta chain sequence together with its context. This record comes from a study of control samples from healthy donors and cancer patients. Germline loops: CDR1 DFQATT, CDR2 SNEGSKA (reference sequence). V lost 3 bases, J lost 8 bases, and 8 bases lay in between. The CDR3 has 11 residues. The protocol was immunoSEQ multiplex PCR, while the TCRdb copy is restricted to in-frame clones and leaves out a portion. Here the sample spans about 150,000 clones, roughly 94% being singletons. The chain carries TRBV20-1 and TRBJ2-1; D not resolved. Sequencing used blood. This receptor was obtained from a woman in her forties in good health. The CDR3 loop is CSARGFDEQFF. The CDR3 DNA reads TGCAGTGCTAGGGGCTTCGATGAGCAGTTCTTC.